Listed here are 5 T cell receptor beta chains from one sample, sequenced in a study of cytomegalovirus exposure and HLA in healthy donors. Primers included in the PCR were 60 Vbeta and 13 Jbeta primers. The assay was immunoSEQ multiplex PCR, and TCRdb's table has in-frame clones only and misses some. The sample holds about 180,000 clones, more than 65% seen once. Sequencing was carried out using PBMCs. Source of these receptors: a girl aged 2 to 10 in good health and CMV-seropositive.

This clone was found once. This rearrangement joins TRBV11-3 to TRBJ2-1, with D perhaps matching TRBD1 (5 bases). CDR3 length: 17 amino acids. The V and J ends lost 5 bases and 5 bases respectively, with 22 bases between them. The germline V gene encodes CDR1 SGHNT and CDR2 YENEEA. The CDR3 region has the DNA TGTGCCAGCAGCCCTAGTGGTGGGCTGGGGCCCGACAATGAGCAGTTCTTC. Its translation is CASSPSGGLGPDNEQFF.

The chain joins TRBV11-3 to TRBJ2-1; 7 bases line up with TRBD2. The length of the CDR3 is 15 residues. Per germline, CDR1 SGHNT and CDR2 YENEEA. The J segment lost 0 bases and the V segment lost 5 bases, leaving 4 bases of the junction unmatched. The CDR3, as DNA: TGTGCCAGCAGCGTCGCTAGCGGCTCCTACAATGAGCAGTTCTTC. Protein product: CASSVASGSYNEQFF.

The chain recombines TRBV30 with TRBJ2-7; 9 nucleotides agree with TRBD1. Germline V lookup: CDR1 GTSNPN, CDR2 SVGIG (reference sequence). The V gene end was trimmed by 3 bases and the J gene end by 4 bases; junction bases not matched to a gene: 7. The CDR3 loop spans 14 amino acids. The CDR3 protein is CAWSTGTGQYEQYF. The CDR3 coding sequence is TGTGCCTGGAGCACCGGGACAGGGCAATACGAGCAGTACTTC.

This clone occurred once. CDR3 region: CATSARTGNTEAFF. The CDR3 nucleotides are TGTGCCACCAGCGCACGTACAGGGAACACTGAAGCTTTCTTT. The chain recombines TRBV15 with TRBJ1-1; perhaps TRBD1 as D (5 bases). This CDR3 has 14 amino acids. The germline CDR1 and CDR2 sequences are LNHNV and YYDKDF (reference sequence). Trimming stripped 5 bases from V and 1 base from J, with 11 bases between.

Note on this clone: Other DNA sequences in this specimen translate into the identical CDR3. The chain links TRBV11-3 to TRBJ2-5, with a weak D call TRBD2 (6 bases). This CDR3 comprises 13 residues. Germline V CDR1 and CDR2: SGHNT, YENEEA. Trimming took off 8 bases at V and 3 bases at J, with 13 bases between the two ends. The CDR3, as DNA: TGTGCCAGCGCTGGCGGGGATAAAGAGACCCAGTACTTC. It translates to CASAGGDKETQYF.